This record covers a single T cell receptor (beta chain). Antigen unknown. The data stem from a study of shared clonotypes between healthy human individuals. In the study overall: Every donor yielded three CD4 naive, three CD4 memory, two CD8 naive and one CD8 memory plate.

Donors comprised only Caucasian adults living in Nashville, Tennessee. The assay was immunoSEQ multiplex PCR, and TCRdb's table has in-frame clones only and misses some. The sample has under 2.5 million clones, 92% seen once. Broader study findings: Memory subsets generally showed smaller estimated richness than naive subsets did.

The CDR3 covers 13 residues. Germline CDR1 reads SNHLY; CDR2 reads FYNNEI. V shed 5 bases and J 4 bases; nucleotides not matched to a gene: 5. This chain uses TRBV2 with TRBJ2-7; 7 bases are shared with TRBD2. Material: naive CD4+ T cells from PBMCs. Stated subset: CD45RA+ positively selected. The TCR originated in a man aged 18 to 29 in good health. Some clones in this sample may be carry-over from other donors' samples. CDR3 bases: TGTGCCAGCAGTTTCTTGCGGGGGTACGAGCAGTACTTC. Amino acids: CASSFLRGYEQYF.